This passage covers 7 T cell receptor beta chains from one sample sequenced in a study of cytomegalovirus exposure and HLA in healthy donors. The PCR was carried out with 60 Vbeta primers and 13 Jbeta primers. Produced via immunoSEQ multiplex PCR; TCRdb's table is partial and in-frame only. The data contain some 200,000 clones, more than 75% of them singletons. Input material: PBMCs. The receptor source for this set is a woman aged 45-65 years in good health and CMV-seropositive.

This rearrangement joins TRBV2 to TRBJ2-1, with 9 bases fitting TRBD2. With V trimmed by 8 bases and J by 6 bases, 8 bases remained unmatched. Germline CDR1 and CDR2: SNHLY and FYNNEI. The CDR3 consists of 14 residues. CDR3: CASLIAGVGNEQFF. The DNA of the CDR3 is TGTGCCAGCCTCATAGCGGGGGTGGGCAATGAGCAGTTCTTC.

This chain links TRBV27 with TRBJ2-5, with 8 bases fitting TRBD2. The trim removed 0 bases at V and 9 bases at J, leaving 12 bases unmatched. Germline V gene lookup returns CDR1 MNHEY and CDR2 SMNVEV (reference sequence). This CDR3 has 16 amino acids. The DNA for the CDR3 is TGTGCCAGCAGTTTATCACCGAGCGGGGGCCTAGGACCCCAGTACTTC. It encodes CASSLSPSGGLGPQYF.

The chain employs TRBV6-1 and TRBJ2-7, with 8 bases matching TRBD2. Trimming cost V 4 bases and J 2 bases; bases outside gene matches: 4. The CDR3 runs 14 residues. The germline V gene has CDR1 MNHNS and CDR2 SASEGT. DNA of the CDR3: TGTGCCAGCAGTGCCCGGGGGGGAACCTACGAGCAGTACTTC. Amino acid sequence: CASSARGGTYEQYF.

The rearrangement links TRBV5-1 to TRBJ1-1; D remains unclear. The V end was cut by 4 bases, the J end by 10 bases, with 20 bases between. From germline, CDR1 is SGHRS and CDR2 YFSETQ. This CDR3 spans 14 amino acids. CDR3 in DNA: TGCGCCAGCAGCCCCTCGGCGGCGGAGATTTCAGCTTTCTTT. Its translation: CASSPSAAEISAFF.

The chain is built from TRBV10-3 and TRBJ2-7; 9 nucleotides match TRBD1. This CDR3 is built from 15 residues. CDR1 and CDR2 from the germline V gene are ENHRY and SYGVKD. V was pared by 10 bases and J by 6 bases, with 16 bases of the junction left unmatched. The CDR3 loop reads CATEKAGTGRREQYF. The CDR3 DNA follows: TGTGCCACCGAGAAAGCCGGGACAGGGAGGCGCGAGCAGTACTTC.

The V gene is TRBV27, the J gene TRBJ1-2; TRBD1 matches at 10 bases. The V segment lost 0 bases and the J segment 1 base; nucleotides outside the gene matches: 2. Germline CDR1 reads MNHEY; CDR2 reads SMNVEV (reference sequence). There are 16 residues in the CDR3. The CDR3 loop reads CASSLSGQGVNYGYTF. As DNA, the CDR3 is TGTGCCAGCAGTTTATCCGGACAGGGGGTTAACTATGGCTACACCTTC.

This chain links TRBV27 with TRBJ1-2; D unresolved. The V end lost 10 bases, the J end lost 5 bases, and 20 bases lay between the germline ends. The germline V gene has CDR1 MNHEY and CDR2 SMNVEV (reference sequence). This CDR3 comprises 14 residues. CDR3 amino acids: CATSRGGLPYGYTF. CDR3 bases: TGTGCCACCTCCCGAGGAGGGTTGCCATATGGCTACACCTTC.